Below, one T cell receptor beta chain is given with its context. The clone's antigen remains unknown. No base qualities exist here, and no much larger clone lies one base off it. The data stem from a study of T cells in localized non-small cell lung cancer (dated by TCRdb to about 2020). A note on the overall study: Comparing tumors with uninvolved tumor-adjacent lungs, the study looked at the T cell repertoires of about 240 patients with early-stage NSCLC. The cohort comprised 236 treatment-naïve NSCLC patients with resected, localized lung tumors. Of the NSCLC patients, around 140 were male and 85 to 110 were female, and the mean age was around 70 years. What the study reported, not specific to this receptor: A median of roughly 60 of the top 100 tumor clones were detected in paired uninvolved adjacent lung, and about 29 of these tumor clones were also found among the top 100 clones of the paired uninvolved adjacent lung. Longer overall survival was associated with higher blood T cell density, whereas shorter survival was associated with higher adjacent-lung clonality. Because multi-region tumor sequencing was not performed, intratumor heterogeneity could not be ruled out. Because the study design was exploratory, TCR variables were selected using unadjusted p-values without false-discovery rate correction. Uninvolved tumor-adjacent lung showed the highest T cell clonality, higher than tumor, which suggests more focused antigenic responses in the adjacent lung.

The immunoSEQ Assay was used to sequence TCR beta CDR3 regions from DNA. As for the authors' bioinformatics: T cell density was computed as TCR beta template counts normalized to usable DNA estimated by amplifying housekeeping genes. Using the preseqR package, richness was estimated by extrapolating to 120,000 templates for tissue samples and 400,000 templates for PBMC samples. Clonality was calculated as one minus Pielou's evenness. To identify tissue-enriched TCRs, differential abundance testing was run on productive amino-acid clonotypes with a minimum total count of 5 and an alpha of 0.1. The Jaccard Index and the Morisita Overlap Index were used to measure repertoire overlap between compartments. TCR beta CDR3s were clustered by GLIPH together with public tetramer-defined viral CDR3s, and at least three viral sequences plus V-gene enrichment were required for viral motifs. The table comes from immuneACCESS by way of TCRdb, which keeps in-frame sequences with V and J called. Part of the clones is missing from these tables; in studies checked, under half for an unresolved V gene and the rest for unknown reasons. V, J and clone size derive from that table, while D and trimming were established from the DNA sequence. For this sample the table gives under 55,000 clones, of which 60% to 85% were detected only once. About 4.6% of the sample is in the top ten clones.

From a lookup of the germline V gene, CDR1 and CDR2 are MNHEY and SVGAGI. Trimming removed 2 bases from V and 0 bases from J, leaving 11 bases between the germline ends. The CDR3 measures 15 amino acids from cysteine to phenylalanine. Of all the DNA, just the CDR3 is kept, 45 bases in frame from base 1. At diagnosis, peripheral blood, uninvolved tumor-adjacent lung and tumor were collected and stored as a combination of fresh-frozen and FFPE material. For TCR repertoire profiling, the blood samples were analyzed as peripheral blood mononuclear cells. This specimen consisted of PBMCs, obtained before any cancer treatment. Here the chain combines TRBV6-5 and TRBJ2-7; the D element could tentatively be TRBD1 or TRBD2, as 5 bases agree for each. The receptor's source is a woman aged 35-70 years with stage II lung adenocarcinoma. The CDR3 region: CASSYRAGSSYEQYF. The sequenced DNA: TGTGCCAGCAGTTACCGTGCAGGGAGCTCCTACGAGCAGTACTTC.